This T cell receptor (beta chain) appears in the sequencing data of a study of blood T cell repertoires in COVID-19. About the study: Researchers got acute and convalescent COVID-19 samples from the United States, Italy and Spain. T cells, B-cell-depleted T cells, or PBMCs provided the cDNA or gDNA that served as material.

Germline CDR1 reads MNHNY; CDR2 reads SVGAGI (reference sequence). V shed 4 bases and J shed 0 bases, with 6 bases lying between them. CDR3 size: 13 residues. In the study's own analysis: Nucleated cell number was recorded as an estimate derived from reference gene primer amplification. Method: immunoSEQ multiplex PCR; TCRdb's copy keeps in-frame clones and lacks some. V and J calls plus clone size are reproduced from that table; the DNA served to infer D and trimming. This sample carries approximately 260,000 clones, around 83% of them seen once, and the ten largest clones take 9.5% to 15%. This sequence was found in a woman aged 55-75 years with active or convalescent COVID-19. This chain uses TRBV6-6 with TRBJ1-1; no firm D call. Sequenced material: peripheral blood. The CDR3 protein is CASSSHMNTEAFF. The CDR3, as DNA: TGTGCCAGCAGTTCACACATGAACACTGAAGCTTTCTTT.